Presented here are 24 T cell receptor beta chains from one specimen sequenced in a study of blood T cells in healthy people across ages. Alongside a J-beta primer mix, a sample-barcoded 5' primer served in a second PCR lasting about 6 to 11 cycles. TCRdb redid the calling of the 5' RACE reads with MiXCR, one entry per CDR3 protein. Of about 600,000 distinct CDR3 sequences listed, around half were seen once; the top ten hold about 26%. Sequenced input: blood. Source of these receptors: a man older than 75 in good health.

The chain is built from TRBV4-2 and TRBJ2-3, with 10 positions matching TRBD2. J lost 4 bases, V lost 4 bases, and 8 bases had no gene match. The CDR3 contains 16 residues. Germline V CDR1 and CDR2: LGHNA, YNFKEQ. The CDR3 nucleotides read TGTGCCAGCAGCCCCCGACTAGCGGGTCCCCCAGATACGCAGTATTTT. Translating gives CASSPRLAGPPDTQYF.

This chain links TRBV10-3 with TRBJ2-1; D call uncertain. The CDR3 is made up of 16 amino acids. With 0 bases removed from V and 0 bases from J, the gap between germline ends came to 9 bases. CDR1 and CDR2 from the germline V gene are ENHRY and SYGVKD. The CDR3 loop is CAISESSVPSYNEQFF. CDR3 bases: TGTGCCATCAGTGAGTCGAGTGTGCCCTCCTACAATGAGCAGTTCTTC.

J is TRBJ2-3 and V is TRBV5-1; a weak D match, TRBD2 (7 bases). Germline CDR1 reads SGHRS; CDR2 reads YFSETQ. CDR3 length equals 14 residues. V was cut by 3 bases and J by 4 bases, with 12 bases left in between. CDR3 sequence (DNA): TGCGCCAGCAGCTGGGAGGGGACACCAGATACGCAGTATTTT. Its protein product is CASSWEGTPDTQYF.

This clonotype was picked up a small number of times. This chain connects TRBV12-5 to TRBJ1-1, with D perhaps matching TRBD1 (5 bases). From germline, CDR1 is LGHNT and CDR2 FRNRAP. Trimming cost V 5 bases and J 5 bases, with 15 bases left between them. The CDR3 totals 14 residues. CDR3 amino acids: CASGRSGRSTEAFF. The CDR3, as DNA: TGTGCTAGTGGTAGGTCAGGGAGGTCGACTGAAGCTTTCTTT.

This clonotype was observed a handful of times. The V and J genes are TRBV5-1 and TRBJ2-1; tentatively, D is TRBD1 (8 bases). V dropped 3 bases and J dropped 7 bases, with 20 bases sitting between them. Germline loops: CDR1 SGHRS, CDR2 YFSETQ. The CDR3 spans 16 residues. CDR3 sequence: CASSWAPGQGGNEQFF. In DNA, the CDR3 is TGCGCCAGCAGCTGGGCCCCAGGACAGGGAGGGAATGAGCAGTTCTTC.

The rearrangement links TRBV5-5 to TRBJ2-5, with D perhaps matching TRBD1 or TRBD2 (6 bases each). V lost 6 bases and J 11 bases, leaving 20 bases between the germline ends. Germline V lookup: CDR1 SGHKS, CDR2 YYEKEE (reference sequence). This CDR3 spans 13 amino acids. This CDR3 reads CASTFGGQREQYF. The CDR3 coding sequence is TGTGCCAGCACCTTTGGGGGGCAAAGAGAGCAGTACTTC.

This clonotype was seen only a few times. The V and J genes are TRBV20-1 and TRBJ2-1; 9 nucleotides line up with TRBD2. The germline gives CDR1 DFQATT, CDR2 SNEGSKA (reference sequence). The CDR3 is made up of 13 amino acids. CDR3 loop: CNVRTSVYNEQFF. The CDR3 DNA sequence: TGCAACGTTCGGACTAGCGTCTACAATGAGCAGTTCTTC.

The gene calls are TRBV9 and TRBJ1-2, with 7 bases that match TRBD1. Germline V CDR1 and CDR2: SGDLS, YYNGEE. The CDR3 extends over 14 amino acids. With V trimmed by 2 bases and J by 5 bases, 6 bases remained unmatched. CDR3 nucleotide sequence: TGTGCCAGCAGCGTTGGGACAGAGGAGTATGGCTACACCTTC. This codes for CASSVGTEEYGYTF.

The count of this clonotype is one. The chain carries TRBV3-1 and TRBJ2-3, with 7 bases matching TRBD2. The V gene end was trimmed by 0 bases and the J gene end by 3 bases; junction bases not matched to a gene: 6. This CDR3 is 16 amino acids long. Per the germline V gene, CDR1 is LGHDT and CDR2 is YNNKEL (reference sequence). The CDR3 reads CASSQEGGGVTDTQYF. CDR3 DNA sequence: TGTGCCAGCAGCCAAGAGGGGGGAGGGGTGACAGATACGCAGTATTTT.

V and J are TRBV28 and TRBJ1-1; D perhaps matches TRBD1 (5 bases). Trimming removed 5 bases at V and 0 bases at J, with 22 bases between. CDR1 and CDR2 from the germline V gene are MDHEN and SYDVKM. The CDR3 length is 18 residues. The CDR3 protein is CASSNSPAGRGLNTEAFF. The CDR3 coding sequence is TGTGCCAGCAGTAATTCCCCGGCAGGGAGAGGATTGAACACTGAAGCTTTCTTT.

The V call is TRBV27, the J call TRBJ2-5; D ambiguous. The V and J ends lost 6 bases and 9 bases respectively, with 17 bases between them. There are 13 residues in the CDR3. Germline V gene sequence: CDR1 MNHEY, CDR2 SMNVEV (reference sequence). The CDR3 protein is CASRTDEGKSQYF. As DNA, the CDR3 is TGTGCCAGCAGAACCGACGAAGGGAAGTCCCAGTACTTC.

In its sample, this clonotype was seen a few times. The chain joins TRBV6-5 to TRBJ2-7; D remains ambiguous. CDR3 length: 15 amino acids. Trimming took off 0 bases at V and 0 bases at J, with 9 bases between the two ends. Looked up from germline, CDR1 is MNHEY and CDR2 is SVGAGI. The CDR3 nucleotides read TGTGCCAGCAGTTACTCGCCCAGAAGCTCCTACGAGCAGTACTTC. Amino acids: CASSYSPRSSYEQYF.

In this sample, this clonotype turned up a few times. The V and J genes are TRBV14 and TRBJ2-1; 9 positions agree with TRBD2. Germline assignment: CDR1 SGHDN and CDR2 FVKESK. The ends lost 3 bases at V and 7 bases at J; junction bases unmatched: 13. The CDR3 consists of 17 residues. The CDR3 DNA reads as TGTGCCAGCAGCCAGCGCCTTCTAGCGGGGTCGAGGAATGAGCAGTTCTTC. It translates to CASSQRLLAGSRNEQFF.

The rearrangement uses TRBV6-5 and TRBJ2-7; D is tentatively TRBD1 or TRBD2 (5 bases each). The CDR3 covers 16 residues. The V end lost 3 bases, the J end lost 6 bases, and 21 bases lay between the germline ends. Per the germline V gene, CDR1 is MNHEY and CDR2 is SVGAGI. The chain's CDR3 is CASSYRTPAGAGEQYF. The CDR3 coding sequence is TGTGCCAGCAGTTATCGGACACCGGCCGGGGCTGGCGAGCAGTACTTC.

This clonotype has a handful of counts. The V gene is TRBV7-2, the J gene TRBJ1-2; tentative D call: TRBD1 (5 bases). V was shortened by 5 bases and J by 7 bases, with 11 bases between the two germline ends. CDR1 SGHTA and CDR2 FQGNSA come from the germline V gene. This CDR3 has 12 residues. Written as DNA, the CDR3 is TGTGCCAGCAGCCTTCAGGGACTTGGCTACACCTTC. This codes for CASSLQGLGYTF.

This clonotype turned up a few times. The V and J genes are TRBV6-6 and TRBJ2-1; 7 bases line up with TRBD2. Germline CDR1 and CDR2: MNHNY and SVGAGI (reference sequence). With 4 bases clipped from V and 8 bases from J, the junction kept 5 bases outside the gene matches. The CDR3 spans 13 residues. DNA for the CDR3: TGTGCCAGCAGTTTAAGCGGGGACTATGAGCAGTTCTTC. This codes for CASSLSGDYEQFF.

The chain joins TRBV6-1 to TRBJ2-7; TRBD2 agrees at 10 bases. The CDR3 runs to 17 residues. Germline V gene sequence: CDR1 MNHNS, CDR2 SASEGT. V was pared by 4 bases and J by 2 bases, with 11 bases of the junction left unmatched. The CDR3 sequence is CASSALSAGGPPYEQYF. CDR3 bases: TGTGCCAGCAGTGCCCTATCAGCGGGAGGGCCCCCCTACGAGCAGTACTTC.

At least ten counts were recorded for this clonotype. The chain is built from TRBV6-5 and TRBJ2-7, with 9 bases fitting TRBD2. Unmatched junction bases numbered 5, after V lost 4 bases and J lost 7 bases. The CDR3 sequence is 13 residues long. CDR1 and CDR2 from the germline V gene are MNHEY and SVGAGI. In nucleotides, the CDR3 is TGTGCCAGCAGTTGGGCGGGGGGGGGTGAGCAGTACTTC. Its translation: CASSWAGGGEQYF.

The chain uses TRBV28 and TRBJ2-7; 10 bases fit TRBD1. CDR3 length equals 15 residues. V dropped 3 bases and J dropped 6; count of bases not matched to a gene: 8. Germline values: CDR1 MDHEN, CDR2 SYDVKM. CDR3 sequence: CASSFGGTGDREQYF. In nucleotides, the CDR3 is TGTGCCAGCAGTTTTGGCGGGACAGGGGATCGCGAGCAGTACTTC.

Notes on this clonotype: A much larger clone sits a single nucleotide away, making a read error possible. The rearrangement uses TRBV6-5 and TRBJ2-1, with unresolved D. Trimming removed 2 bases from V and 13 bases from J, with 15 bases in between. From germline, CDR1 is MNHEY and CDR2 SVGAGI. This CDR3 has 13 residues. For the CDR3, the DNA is TGTGCCAGCAGTTACCTGCGACAAGAGACCCAGTTCTTC. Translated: CASSYLRQETQFF.

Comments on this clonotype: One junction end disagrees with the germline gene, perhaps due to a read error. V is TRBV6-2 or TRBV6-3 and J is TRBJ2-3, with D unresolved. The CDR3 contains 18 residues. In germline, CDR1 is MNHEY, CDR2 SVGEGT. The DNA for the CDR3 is TGTGCCAGCAGTTACGAACGGGCAGGCGATACCCGCACAGATACGCAGTGTTTT. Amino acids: CASSYERAGDTRTDTQCF.

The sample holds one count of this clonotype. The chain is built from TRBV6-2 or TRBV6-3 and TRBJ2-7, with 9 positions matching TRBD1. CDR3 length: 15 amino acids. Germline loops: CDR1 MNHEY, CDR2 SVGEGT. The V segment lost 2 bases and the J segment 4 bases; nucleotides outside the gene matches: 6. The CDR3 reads CASSYPGTGMYEQYF. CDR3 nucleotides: TGTGCCAGCAGTTACCCCGGGACAGGGATGTACGAGCAGTACTTC.

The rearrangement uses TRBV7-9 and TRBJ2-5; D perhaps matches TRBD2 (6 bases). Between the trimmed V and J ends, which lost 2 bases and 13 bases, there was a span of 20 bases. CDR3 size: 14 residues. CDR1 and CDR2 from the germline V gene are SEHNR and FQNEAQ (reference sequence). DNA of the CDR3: TGTGCCAGCAGCTTATCATCGGGAGCGGTGGCCCGGTACTTC. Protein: CASSLSSGAVARYF.

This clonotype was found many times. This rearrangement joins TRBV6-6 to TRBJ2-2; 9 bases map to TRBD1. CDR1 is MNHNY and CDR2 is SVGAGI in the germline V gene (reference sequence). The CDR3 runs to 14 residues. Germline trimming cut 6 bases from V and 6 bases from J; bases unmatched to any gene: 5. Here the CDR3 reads CASRPGTGSGELFF. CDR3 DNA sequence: TGTGCCAGCAGACCCGGGACAGGGTCCGGGGAGCTGTTTTTT.